This entry lists 18 T cell receptor beta chains sequenced from one sample in a study of T cell repertoires in cytomegalovirus infection (dated by TCRdb to between 2018 and 2021). TCRdb shows the sequencer as Illumina HiSeq 1500. TCRdb redid the processing of the public reads, applying fastp at Q25 and MiXCR, and retained in-frame beta chains. Every distinct CDR3 protein forms one entry, paired with its most common genes and DNA. This sample gives about 470,000 distinct CDR3 sequences in total; about 44% of them show up just once. The ten largest clones capture just under 45% of the sample. The sample's treatment or condition, from its label and the paper: in vitro stimulation with specific CMV peptide epitopes to enrich CMV-specific T cells. Their antigen targets remain unknown. The source was cultured PBMCs, collected from culture after CMV antigen stimulation. These receptors originate from a human donor in good health (CMV status not recorded). Some clones in this sample may be carry-over from other donors' samples.

The rearrangement links TRBV4-1 to TRBJ1-5; 7 bases map to TRBD1. The germline gives CDR1 MGHRA, CDR2 YSYEKL. There are 17 residues in the CDR3. V dropped 0 bases and J dropped 1; count of bases not matched to a gene: 6. CDR3 DNA sequence: TGCGCCAGCAGCCAAGATTGGGCAGGGGGAAGCAATCAGCCCCAGCATTTT. The encoded protein is CASSQDWAGGSNQPQHF.

The chain links TRBV7-9 to TRBJ1-5; D is perhaps TRBD1 (5 bases). This CDR3 region has 15 residues. V lost 5 bases and J 6 bases, leaving 17 bases between the germline ends. Germline assignment: CDR1 SEHNR and CDR2 FQNEAQ (reference sequence). The DNA for the CDR3 is TGTGCCAGCAGCGCAGACAGTGCCATCGGTCAGCCCCAGCATTTT. Residues: CASSADSAIGQPQHF.

The table lists this clonotype with a few counts. The CDR3 DNA reads as TGTGCCACCAGTGGCCTAGTTTACAATGAGCAGTTCTTC. This gives the protein CATSGLVYNEQFF. The rearrangement links TRBV24-1 to TRBJ2-1, with unresolved D. Per the germline V gene, CDR1 is KGHDR and CDR2 is SFDVKD. V was pared by 5 bases and J by 4 bases, with 8 bases between. The CDR3 covers 13 residues.

This clonotype was found a few times. The V gene is TRBV7-2, the J gene TRBJ1-2, with a weak D call TRBD1 (6 bases). CDR1 and CDR2 (germline): SGHTA, FQGNSA. V was pared by 0 bases and J by 6 bases, with 11 bases between. The CDR3 is 14 amino acids. The CDR3 nucleotides are TGTGCCAGCAGCTTAGCCCCGGGGGCGGATGGCTACACCTTC. Encoded protein: CASSLAPGADGYTF.

The V call is TRBV5-4, the J call TRBJ2-5; 8 bases align to TRBD2. CDR3 length: 15 residues. Germline V lookup: CDR1 SGHNT, CDR2 YYREEE (reference sequence). V lost 0 bases and J lost 7; bases outside the gene matches: 8. The CDR3 DNA reads TGTGCCAGCAGCTTGGCGGGTTTACGGGAGGGGACCCAGTACTTC. As protein: CASSLAGLREGTQYF.

The CDR3 loop is CASSLVGQGVPNTEAFF. CDR3 DNA: TGTGCCAGCAGCTTGGTGGGGCAGGGCGTCCCGAACACTGAAGCTTTCTTT. The J gene is TRBJ1-1, the V gene TRBV5-4, with D perhaps TRBD1 (5 bases). The CDR3 sequence is 17 residues long. Germline CDR1 SGHNT, CDR2 YYREEE (reference sequence). V was shortened by 0 bases and J by 1 base, with 16 bases between the two germline ends. Full variable domain (missing parts from reference TRBV5-4 and TRBJ1-1): ETGVTQSPTHLIKTRGQQVTLRCSSQSGHNTVSWYQQALGQGPQFIFQYYREEENGRGNFPPRFSGLQFPNYSSELNVNALELDDSALYLCASSLVGQGVPNTEAFFGQGTRLTVV.

Only a few counts were recorded for this clonotype. CDR3 DNA: TGTGCCAGCAGCTTACCCCCCGGTGGCTCCACACCCGGAAAACTGTTTTTT. It specifies CASSLPPGGSTPGKLFF. The J gene is TRBJ1-4, the V gene TRBV7-2; D gene unclear. Trimming left V 2 bases short and J 10 bases short, with 23 bases between. Germline V gene lookup returns CDR1 SGHTA and CDR2 FQGNSA. This CDR3 is 17 amino acids long.

The genes are TRBV18 and TRBJ2-3, with D unclear. The CDR3 is made up of 16 amino acids. Trimming shortened V by 6 bases and J by 3 bases, and 19 bases separated the two germline ends. Germline CDR1 and CDR2: KGHSH and LQKENI. Here the CDR3 DNA reads TGTGCCAGCTCGCAGAACCTTCGTCTGGGAACAGATACGCAGTATTTT. This sequence encodes CASSQNLRLGTDTQYF.

Only one count was recorded for this clonotype. The V gene is TRBV5-4, the J gene TRBJ2-3; 11 bases agree with TRBD1. The CDR3 runs to 15 residues. Germline V gene sequence: CDR1 SGHNT, CDR2 YYREEE (reference sequence). Trimming at V came to 3 bases and at J to 5 bases, leaving 5 bases not matched to a gene. Written as DNA, the CDR3 is TGTGCCAGCAGCTCGGGACAGGGGGGGATAGATACGCAGTATTTT. It encodes CASSSGQGGIDTQYF.

V gene TRBV4-3 combines with J gene TRBJ2-1, with 7 nucleotides matching TRBD2. The CDR3 runs to 15 residues. Germline trimming cut 4 bases from V and 3 bases from J; bases unmatched to any gene: 6. Germline V gives CDR1 LGHNA, CDR2 YSLEER. In nucleotides, the CDR3 is TGCGCCAGCAGCCTACGTCCGGGGGGCTACAATGAGCAGTTCTTC. Protein sequence: CASSLRPGGYNEQFF.

This clonotype appeared a few times. The V call is TRBV6-2 or TRBV6-3, the J call TRBJ2-1; 12 bases align to TRBD2. The CDR3 is made up of 14 amino acids. Trimming cost V 6 bases and J 8 bases; bases outside gene matches: 5. From germline, CDR1 is MNHEY and CDR2 SVGEGT. CDR3 sequence (DNA): TGTGCCAGCAGAGGACTAGCGGGATCTGATGAGCAGTTCTTC. Residues: CASRGLAGSDEQFF.

CDR3 protein: CASSLVTPTTWDMNTEAFF. The CDR3 bases are TGTGCCAGCTCACTCGTTACCCCCACGACCTGGGACATGAACACTGAAGCTTTCTTT. The rearrangement joins TRBV18 to TRBJ1-1; the D gene is possibly TRBD1 (6 bases). The germline gives CDR1 KGHSH, CDR2 LQKENI. V lost 4 bases to trimming and J lost 0 bases, with 24 bases between them. The CDR3 loop spans 19 amino acids.

The chain carries TRBV29-1 and TRBJ2-5; TRBD2 might be the D (6 bases). This CDR3 has 13 residues. Germline-derived CDR1 and CDR2 are SQVTM and ANQGSEA. The ends were cut back, 6 bases at V and 5 bases at J, with 16 bases in the middle. The CDR3 is CSVDKEGRETQYF. Written as DNA, the CDR3 is TGCAGCGTCGACAAGGAGGGCCGGGAGACCCAGTACTTC.

The chain has TRBV7-8 and TRBJ2-7, with D unresolved. CDR1 is SGHVS, CDR2 FQNEAQ, per germline. V was pared by 5 bases and J by 5 bases, with 16 bases between. CDR3 length: 14 amino acids. The CDR3 region is CASSPRRSANEQYF. The CDR3 DNA reads as TGTGCCAGCAGCCCCCGCCGGAGCGCCAACGAGCAGTACTTC. Supplemented by reference TRBV7-8 and TRBJ2-7, the full variable domain reads GAGVSQSPRYKVAKRGQDVALRCDPISGHVSLFWYQQALGQGPEFLTYFQNEAQLDKSGLPSDRFFAERPEGSVSTLKIQRTQQEDSAVYLCASSPRRSANEQYFGPGTRLTVT.

On this clonotype: Because it lacks the conserved phenylalanine or tryptophan at the end, this CDR3 is likely a read error. The chain links TRBV6-4 to TRBJ2-1; D unresolved. The CDR3 is 13 residues long. CDR1 and CDR2 from the germline V gene are MRHNA and SNTAGT. V gave up 3 bases and J gave up 3 bases, with 6 bases separating them. CDR3 amino acids: CASSEQFYNEQFI. CDR3 nucleotides: TGTGCCAGCAGTGAGCAGTTCTACAATGAGCAGTTCATC.

The chain links TRBV29-1 to TRBJ1-1; 11 bases line up with TRBD1. CDR3 length: 14 amino acids. The V segment lost 4 bases and the J segment 6 bases; nucleotides outside the gene matches: 7. Germline values: CDR1 SQVTM, CDR2 ANQGSEA. In DNA form, the CDR3 reads TGCAGCGTTGGTCGGACAGGGGGCGACCCTGAAGCTTTCTTT. Its translation is CSVGRTGGDPEAFF. The full variable domain, completed using reference TRBV29-1 and TRBJ1-1, is SAVISQKPSRDICQRGTSLTIQCQVDSQVTMMFWYRQQPGQSLTLIATANQGSEATYESGFVIDKFPISRPNLTFSTLTVSNMSPEDSSIYLCSVGRTGGDPEAFFGQGTRLTVV.

This chain connects TRBV4-1 to TRBJ2-5; perhaps TRBD1 as D (6 bases). CDR3 length equals 15 residues. The ends were cut back, 1 base at V and 7 bases at J, with 16 bases in the middle. CDR1 and CDR2 from the germline V gene are MGHRA and YSYEKL. The CDR3 region has the DNA TGCGCCAGCAGCCAAGGAAAGAAAGTACAGGGGACCCAGTACTTC. Encoded protein: CASSQGKKVQGTQYF.

In DNA form, the CDR3 reads TGTGCCAGCAGCTTAACAGGGGGGCACTACACAGATACGCAGTATTTT. It encodes CASSLTGGHYTDTQYF. This chain connects TRBV11-2 to TRBJ2-3; 8 bases match TRBD1. The V and J ends lost 2 bases and 2 bases, in that order; junction bases with no gene match: 6. This CDR3 has 16 amino acids. Germline assignment: CDR1 SGHAT and CDR2 FQNNGV.